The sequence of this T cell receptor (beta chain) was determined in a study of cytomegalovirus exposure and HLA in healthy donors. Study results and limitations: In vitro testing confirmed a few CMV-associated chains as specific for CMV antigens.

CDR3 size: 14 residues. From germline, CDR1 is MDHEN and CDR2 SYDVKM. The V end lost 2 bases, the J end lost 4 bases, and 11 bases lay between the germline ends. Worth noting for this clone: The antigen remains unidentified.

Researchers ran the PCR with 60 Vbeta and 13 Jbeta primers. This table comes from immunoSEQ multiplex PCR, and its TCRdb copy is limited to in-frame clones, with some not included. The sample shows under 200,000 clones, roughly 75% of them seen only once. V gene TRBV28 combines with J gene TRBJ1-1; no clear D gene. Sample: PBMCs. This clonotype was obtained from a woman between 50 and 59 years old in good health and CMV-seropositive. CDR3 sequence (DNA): TGTGCCAGCAGTTTAGGGCGGGTTGGCACTGAAGCTTTCTTT. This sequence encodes CASSLGRVGTEAFF.